These T cell receptor beta chains were read from a single sample in a study of response to subunit inactivated influenza vaccine. TCRdb re-called the RT-PCR reads with MiXCR, one entry per CDR3 protein. The sample carries 400,000 to 650,000 distinct CDR3 sequences, approximately 6.9% recorded once. Sequencing was performed on PBMCs from blood, taken 23 months after vaccination. The source is a man aged 45 to 75 who received an inactivated influenza vaccine. Both conserved end residues are part of each CDR3.

CASRIGLAGPPSYEQYF,TRBJ2-7,TRBV6-1,17
CSVEVLPEEGTGELFF,TRBJ2-2,TRBV29-1,16
CASTRDNTGELFF,TRBJ2-2,TRBV2,13
CASSGGGTSYEQYF,TRBJ2-7,TRBV6-1,14
CSARGGGGAGTQYF,TRBJ2-3,TRBV20-1,14
CSARQAQGALTEAFF,TRBJ1-1,TRBV20-1,15
CASSRPSDQETQYF,TRBJ2-5,TRBV12-3/TRBV12-4,14
CSANSGTYNEQFF,TRBJ2-1,TRBV20-1,13
CASTGGIHRAEKLFF,TRBJ1-4,TRBV5-5,15
CASSLTAGRYEQYF,TRBJ2-7,TRBV28,14
CSADFYNEQFF,TRBJ2-1,TRBV20-1,11
CASSGGVSNTEAFF,TRBJ1-1,TRBV5-1,14
CASRSIRENEQYF,TRBJ2-7,TRBV5-1,13
CASSIRRRATNEKLFF,TRBJ1-4,TRBV11-2,16
CASNLLGTKRITGTSTDTQYF,TRBJ2-3,TRBV5-1,21
CASSLAQDYTYEQYF,TRBJ2-7,TRBV7-2,15
CAISDDRGSGYTF,TRBJ1-2,TRBV10-3,13
CSVIRSGMEAFF,TRBJ1-1,TRBV29-1,12
CSAFSGGGPNTDTQYF,TRBJ2-3,TRBV20-1,16
CASSPRGLSQNTGELFF,TRBJ2-2,TRBV5-1,17
CASSPRTVNTEAFF,TRBJ1-1,TRBV7-2,14
CATSDSLTSKHEQFF,TRBJ2-1,TRBV24-1,15
CSALADNSVTDTQYF,TRBJ2-3,TRBV20-1,15
CASNLNGVYPYEQYF,TRBJ2-7,TRBV12-3/TRBV12-4,15
CSAEDIVGRETQYF,TRBJ2-5,TRBV20-1,14
CASSSPGLGQDGYTF,TRBJ1-2,TRBV6-5,15
CASSPKEGPEAFF,TRBJ1-1,TRBV18,13
CASSQAGQFYNEQFF,TRBJ2-1,TRBV14,15
CSARAVAGGLDTQYF,TRBJ2-3,TRBV20-1,15
CASSLGLAGQWEQYF,TRBJ2-7,TRBV12-3/TRBV12-4,15
CASSVTAVSRHF,TRBJ2-7,TRBV2,12
CASSPTRDSWHEQFF,TRBJ2-1,TRBV4-2,15
CASTRQGTDTQYF,TRBJ2-3,TRBV5-1,13
CASSLEYSGRGNEQFF,TRBJ2-1,TRBV11-2,16
CASSHYPDGKSEQYF,TRBJ2-7,TRBV4-3,15
CASSRGEQYF,TRBJ2-7,TRBV25-1,10
CSASGFGGSGNTIYF,TRBJ1-3,TRBV20-1,15
CASSRVQETQYF,TRBJ2-5,TRBV25-1,12
CASSPRDGRNSYEQYF,TRBJ2-7,TRBV11-2,16
CSVGAGDNEQFF,TRBJ2-1,TRBV29-1,12
CSASVVGETQYF,TRBJ2-5,TRBV20-1,12
CASSPPGWTGPHTDTQYF,TRBJ2-3,TRBV7-3,18
CATSRDFPGNTGELFF,TRBJ2-2,TRBV15,16
CASSERHSPLHF,TRBJ1-6,TRBV2,12
CASSFKGSEQFF,TRBJ2-1,TRBV5-1,12
CASSPLLTVNEAFF,TRBJ1-1,TRBV18,14
CASSRGGALGTQYF,TRBJ2-5,TRBV6-1,14
CASSLGGGGELFF,TRBJ2-2,TRBV12-3/TRBV12-4,13
CASSLVPQETQYF,TRBJ2-5,TRBV5-5,13
CSANFGGNNEQFF,TRBJ2-1,TRBV20-1,13
CASSTTSGGSYEQYF,TRBJ2-7,TRBV6-5,15
CASSQDPASGGYEQYF,TRBJ2-7,TRBV3-1,16